These 22 T cell receptor beta chains were sequenced from one sample in a study of early T cells in non-severe SARS-CoV-2 infection. In TCRdb, the 5' RACE reads were re-called with MiXCR into one record per CDR3 protein. The sample records tens of thousands of distinct CDR3 sequences, around 10% being singletons. The starting material was whole blood, obtained at baseline. The receptors derive from an adult who was a healthcare worker with PCR-confirmed SARS-CoV-2 infection or an uninfected control (not recorded which).

With respect to this clonotype: A much bigger clone sits one base away, suggesting this may be a read error. The chain recombines TRBV2 with TRBJ2-1; possible D gene TRBD2, 5 bases. The germline V gene encodes CDR1 SNHLY and CDR2 FYNNEI. There are 12 residues in the CDR3. CDR3 sequence (DNA): TGTGACAGCGGCGGAGATTGGAATGAGCAGTTCTTC. It specifies CDSGGDWNEQFF. Looking up the rest from reference TRBV2 and TRBJ2-1 gives the full variable domain: EPEVTQTPSHQVTQMGQEVILRCVPISNHLYFYWYRQILGQKVEFLVSFYNNEISEKSEIFDDQFSVERPDGSNFTLKIRSTKLEDSAMYFCDSGGDWNEQFFGPGTRLTVL.

This clonotype appeared many times. The V and J genes are TRBV9 and TRBJ2-7; D may match TRBD1 or TRBD2 (5 bases each). The CDR3 extends over 15 amino acids. Germline CDR1 SGDLS, CDR2 YYNGEE. V was trimmed by 1 base and J by 2 bases, leaving 13 bases between them. The CDR3 coding sequence is TGTGCCAGCAGCGTAAAAGGGACGGAAACCTACGAGCAGTACTTC. This codes for CASSVKGTETYEQYF.

V is TRBV19 and J is TRBJ2-3, with TRBD2 as a possible D gene (5 bases). With 4 bases removed from V and 0 bases from J, the gap between germline ends came to 11 bases. Germline V CDR1 and CDR2: LNHDA, SQIVND (reference sequence). There are 15 residues in the CDR3. The CDR3 here is CASSTDLFSTDTQYF. The CDR3 DNA is TGTGCCAGTAGTACGGACTTGTTTAGCACAGATACGCAGTATTTT.

The chain has TRBV5-1 and TRBJ1-1; 7 nucleotides align to TRBD1. CDR1 SGHRS and CDR2 YFSETQ come from the germline V gene. The CDR3 consists of 15 residues. The V and J ends lost 4 bases and 6 bases, in that order; junction bases with no gene match: 12. CDR3 DNA: TGCGCCAGCAGCCCGCCGGCAGGCGACAGGGCTGAAGCTTTCTTT. It encodes CASSPPAGDRAEAFF.

The J gene is TRBJ2-2, the V gene TRBV6-1; D gene uncertain. Trimming removed 6 bases at V and 6 bases at J, with 14 bases between. The CDR3 is made up of 14 amino acids. The germline V gene has CDR1 MNHNS and CDR2 SASEGT. The DNA of the CDR3 is TGTGCCAGCAGCGAAACCTACAGATCCGGGGAGCTGTTTTTT. This codes for CASSETYRSGELFF.

This clonotype came up many times. The rearrangement links TRBV6-2 or TRBV6-3 to TRBJ1-2; D not resolved. V lost 8 bases, J lost 7 bases, and 11 bases lay in between. CDR1 and CDR2 (germline): MNHEY, SVGEGT. The CDR3 runs 11 residues. The CDR3 region has the DNA TGTGCCAGCCTATCTCCAGGTGGCTACACCTTC. Encoded protein: CASLSPGGYTF.

This clonotype showed up many times. The chain couples TRBV19 to TRBJ2-5; D is perhaps TRBD1 (6 bases). The CDR3 is made up of 14 amino acids. V lost 3 bases and J lost 2, with 10 bases in between. The germline V gene encodes CDR1 LNHDA and CDR2 SQIVND (reference sequence). The CDR3 spells CASSIGGPQETQYF. Here the CDR3 DNA reads TGTGCCAGTAGTATTGGGGGCCCTCAAGAGACCCAGTACTTC.

This clonotype was seen at least ten times. This rearrangement joins TRBV5-6 to TRBJ2-3; D perhaps matches TRBD1 (5 bases). V lost 5 bases, J lost 14 bases, and 21 bases lay in between. The germline CDR1 and CDR2 sequences are SGHDT and YYEEEE. The CDR3 extends over 13 amino acids. As DNA, the CDR3 is TGTGCCAGCAGAGTCTTACAGGTCGGAGAGGCGTATTTT. Its protein is CASRVLQVGEAYF. The entire variable domain, with the rest obtained from reference TRBV5-6 and TRBJ2-3, is as follows: DAGVTQSPTHLIKTRGQQVTLRCSPKSGHDTVSWYQQALGQGPQFIFQYYEEEERQRGNFPDRFSGHQFPNYSSELNVNALLLGDSALYLCASRVLQVGEAYFGPGTRLTVL.

This clonotype was seen many times. The CDR3 sequence is CSVESGGNTEAFF. The CDR3 region has the DNA TGCAGCGTTGAATCTGGAGGGAACACTGAAGCTTTCTTT. The genes are TRBV29-1 and TRBJ1-1; no firm D call. CDR1 is SQVTM and CDR2 is ANQGSEA in the germline V gene. V lost 2 bases and J 1 base, leaving 8 bases between the germline ends. This CDR3 has 13 amino acids.

This clonotype was counted between two and nine times. This chain uses TRBV20-1 with TRBJ1-3; no reliable D call. Between the trimmed V and J ends, which lost 6 bases and 2 bases, there was a span of 14 bases. The CDR3 extends over 14 amino acids. Per germline, CDR1 DFQATT and CDR2 SNEGSKA (reference sequence). DNA for the CDR3: TGCAGTGCCCGCGACGGTGGTCCTGGAAACACCATATATTTT. It yields the protein CSARDGGPGNTIYF.

Concerning this clonotype itself: A much larger clonotype is one base distant, so this may be a read error. This chain joins TRBV27 and TRBJ1-2; no firm D call. Per germline, CDR1 MNHEY and CDR2 SMNVEV (reference sequence). CDR3 size: 13 residues. DNA of the CDR3: TGTGTCAGCCTTGAACAGCCGATCTATGGCTACACCTTC. Its translation is CVSLEQPIYGYTF.

This clonotype was seen only a few times. The chain carries TRBV28 and TRBJ2-7; 7 nucleotides match TRBD2. Germline V CDR1 and CDR2: MDHEN, SYDVKM. The CDR3 sequence is 13 residues long. Trimming at V came to 6 bases and at J to 3 bases, leaving 5 bases not matched to a gene. The CDR3 DNA reads TGTGCCAGCAGGCCGGGGGGAATCTACGAGCAGTACTTC. This gives the protein CASRPGGIYEQYF.

This clonotype was detected a few times. V gene TRBV12-3 or TRBV12-4 combines with J gene TRBJ2-5; D is tentatively TRBD1 or TRBD2 (6 bases each). The V and J ends lost 7 bases and 9 bases respectively, with 21 bases between them. This CDR3 comprises 14 residues. Here the CDR3 DNA reads TGTGCCAGCAATCCCGGGGGCGGGGCGGTGGCCCAGTACTTC. Protein: CASNPGGGAVAQYF.

The rearrangement joins TRBV7-9 to TRBJ1-1; a possible D gene is TRBD1 (6 bases). The CDR3 totals 15 residues. The germline V gene encodes CDR1 SEHNR and CDR2 FQNEAQ (reference sequence). V was clipped by 6 bases and J by 3 bases, with 17 bases between them. The CDR3 sequence is CASRPRGVGDTEAFF. Here the CDR3 DNA reads TGTGCCAGCAGGCCTAGGGGGGTCGGAGACACTGAAGCTTTCTTT.

J is TRBJ2-5 and V is TRBV25-1; TRBD1 matches 8 bases. V was pared by 3 bases and J by 2 bases, with 11 bases of the junction left unmatched. Germline V gene sequence: CDR1 MGHDK, CDR2 SYGVNS. This CDR3 comprises 17 residues. In DNA form, the CDR3 reads TGTGCCAGCAGTGATTGGACAGGGCGTTATACTCAAGAGACCCAGTACTTC. The encoded protein is CASSDWTGRYTQETQYF.

This clonotype was counted a few times. This rearrangement joins TRBV27 to TRBJ2-7, with TRBD1 matching 9 bases. The CDR3 loop spans 15 amino acids. V lost 7 bases, J lost 6 bases, and 13 bases stayed unmatched. The germline CDR1 and CDR2 sequences are MNHEY and SMNVEV (reference sequence). This CDR3 is CASKKVQGAVGEQYF. In nucleotides, the CDR3 is TGTGCCAGCAAAAAGGTACAGGGGGCTGTGGGCGAGCAGTACTTC.

The J gene is TRBJ1-3, the V gene TRBV5-5; D call uncertain. The CDR3 consists of 15 residues. The ends were cut back, 0 bases at V and 0 bases at J, with 7 bases in the middle. Germline V gives CDR1 SGHKS, CDR2 YYEKEE (reference sequence). The CDR3 protein is CASSLDWGSGNTIYF. CDR3 sequence (DNA): TGTGCCAGCAGCTTGGACTGGGGCTCTGGAAACACCATATATTTT.

The chain has TRBV5-1 and TRBJ2-5; 7 bases line up with TRBD2. CDR1 and CDR2 from the germline V gene are SGHRS and YFSETQ. This CDR3 has 16 residues. V lost 2 bases and J lost 2; bases outside the gene matches: 9. In nucleotides, the CDR3 is TGCGCCAGCAGCTTTTCTCGACCGGGACTACAAGAGACCCAGTACTTC. Amino acids: CASSFSRPGLQETQYF. Complete variable domain (other parts from reference TRBV5-1 and TRBJ2-5): KAGVTQTPRYLIKTRGQQVTLSCSPISGHRSVSWYQQTPGQGLQFLFEYFSETQRNKGNFPGRFSGRQFSNSRSEMNVSTLELGDSALYLCASSFSRPGLQETQYFGPGTRLLVL.

This chain uses TRBV6-5 with TRBJ2-7, with a possible D match to TRBD1 (5 bases). The CDR3 is made up of 14 amino acids. CDR1 and CDR2 (germline): MNHEY, SVGAGI. V shed 8 bases and J shed 0 bases, with 14 bases lying between them. CDR3 DNA: TGTGCCAGCCGCCAGGCAGGGCCCTCCTACGAGCAGTACTTC. Amino acids: CASRQAGPSYEQYF.

The V and J genes are TRBV18 and TRBJ1-1; D unclear. The V gene lost 0 bases and the J gene lost 0 bases, with 11 bases spanning the gap. Per the germline V gene, CDR1 is KGHSH and CDR2 is LQKENI. The CDR3 has 16 residues. CDR3 bases: TGTGCCAGCTCACCACCGAAACTTCCTATGAACACTGAAGCTTTCTTT. This codes for CASSPPKLPMNTEAFF.

Worth noting for this clonotype: Being one base from a much bigger clone, this may be a read error. The rearrangement joins TRBV10-3 to TRBJ2-1; the D gene is possibly TRBD2 (6 bases). Germline V CDR1 and CDR2: ENHRY, SYGVKD. CDR3 size: 14 residues. V gave up 1 base and J gave up 6 bases, with 10 bases separating them. This CDR3 reads CAISELYGGNEQFF. The CDR3 coding sequence is TGTGCCATCAGTGAGTTATACGGGGGCAATGAGCAGTTCTTC.

This clonotype has more than one count but fewer than ten. This chain links TRBV20-1 with TRBJ2-2, with D uncertain. The germline V and J ends were trimmed by 3 bases and 0 bases, with 5 bases remaining between them. The CDR3 spans 13 residues. Germline assignment: CDR1 DFQATT and CDR2 SNEGSKA (reference sequence). In DNA form, the CDR3 reads TGCAGTGCTAGCCTAACGAACACCGGGGAGCTGTTTTTT. This gives the protein CSASLTNTGELFF.